This section outlines one T cell receptor (beta chain) sequence together with its context. Its cognate antigen is unknown. The CDR3 runs 15 residues. The junction had 5 bases not matched to a gene; V was cut back by 2 bases and J by 4 bases. Germline loops: CDR1 MNHNS, CDR2 SASEGT. Brentuximab vedotin exposure varied, and every patient relapsed after autologous stem cell transplantation. Assay: immunoSEQ multiplex PCR; the TCRdb copy retains only in-frame clones and omits some. The sample lists about 98,000 clones, around 90% seen once, with 2.5% to 3.5% in the top ten. This entry comes from a study of PD-1 blockade in classical Hodgkin lymphoma. Whole-study results and caveats: By C4D1, diversity of CD4+ TCRs had risen significantly, whereas that of CD8+ TCRs had not. Baseline TCR diversity was reportedly lower in newly diagnosed patients than in healthy donors. It was reported as lower still in relapsed/refractory patients.

This clonotype was sampled from a human donor with classical Hodgkin lymphoma. This chain connects TRBV6-1 to TRBJ2-1; 7 bases fit TRBD2. Sample: peripheral blood mononuclear cells (PBMCs), taken at baseline. In nucleotides, the CDR3 is TGTGCCAGCAGTGAACACGGACTAGGTTACAATGAGCAGTTCTTC. This codes for CASSEHGLGYNEQFF.